This record concerns one TCR beta chain sequence. This clone was seen a few times. No antigen is known for it. Base qualities are not recorded, but no much larger clone differs from it by a single base. This entry belongs to a study of a mutant IDH1 vaccine in newly diagnosed glioma (dated by TCRdb to about 2021). About the investigation overall: Patients received eight vaccinations in weeks 1, 3, 5, 7, 11, 15, 19 and 23, corresponding to visits V03 through V10. Peripheral blood was drawn at six visits: V03 (baseline), V05, V07, V10, V12 and V13. Vaccination began 4-6 weeks after radiotherapy alone, or alongside temozolomide cycles in the chemotherapy-containing groups. Of the roughly 30 treated patients, around 62% were male and about 40% were female, and a mean age of approximately 40 years was recorded. Prior to enrollment, standard therapy consisting of radiotherapy alone, temozolomide alone, or radiochemotherapy with temozolomide had been administered to patients, with the combination being received by most patients. Longitudinal TCRB deep sequencing was performed for some 25 treated patients wherever samples were available for exploratory analyses. Findings and caveats that apply to the study as a whole: It was noted by the authors that analyses of patient blood samples could not be reproduced owing to sample limitations. Pseudoprogression seemed to be unrelated to changes in the top peripheral T cell clonotypes found by TCRB sequencing. Vaccine-induced immune responses across multiple MHC alleles were detected in 93.3% of patients. Selection of PBMC samples for TCRB deep sequencing was based on availability.

Explained via the paper, the time point label denotes: week 23, last vaccination. Each vaccine dose was 300 ug of a 20-mer mutant IDH1 peptide in Montanide, given subcutaneously with topical imiquimod. Newly diagnosed WHO grade 3 or 4 IDH1-mutant astrocytomas showing loss of nuclear ATRX were present in the donors. The samples were drawn from NOA16, a multicentre, single-arm, open-label phase I trial in Germany that tested a mutant IDH1 peptide vaccine in humans for the first time. The DNeasy Blood and Tissue Kit was used to extract genomic DNA from EDTA blood for TCRB sequencing. V gives up 4 bases and J gives up 5 bases, and the segment between their germline ends measures 9 bases. The CDR3 goes from the cysteine to the phenylalanine over 12 residues. The retained sequence is limited to the CDR3, 36 bases, with the frame set at the first base. Based on the germline V gene (reference sequence), the CDR1 and CDR2 sequences are SGHNT and YYREEE.

Receptors were amplified or captured by the immunoSEQ multiplex PCR assay. Following the manufacturer's protocol, the hsTCRB Kit was used to amplify rearranged TCR beta chain sequences. Sequencing of TCRB libraries was carried out on an Illumina MiSeq. The paper's processing steps were these. Demultiplexing, trimming and gene mapping were performed with the kit vendor's proprietary platform. Not all clones reach the TCRdb copy of this immuneACCESS table, which keeps in-frame sequences only. Checked studies attribute under half of the gap to unresolved V genes and leave the rest unexplained. The DNA gave D and trimming, while V, J and clone size come from that table. This sample comprises tens of thousands of clones, roughly 85% of them detected only once. The ten largest clones capture roughly 2.2% of the sample.

Recombination joined TRBV5-4 with TRBJ1-2, with the D gene uncertain. The sequence derives from a young man with glioma. Some clones in this sample may be carry-over from other donors' samples. The starting material was PBMCs, obtained from a glioma patient whose treatment included an IDH1 peptide vaccine. The CDR3 region reads CASSIDKYGYTF. The base sequence is TGTGCCAGCAGCATTGACAAGTATGGCTACACCTTC.